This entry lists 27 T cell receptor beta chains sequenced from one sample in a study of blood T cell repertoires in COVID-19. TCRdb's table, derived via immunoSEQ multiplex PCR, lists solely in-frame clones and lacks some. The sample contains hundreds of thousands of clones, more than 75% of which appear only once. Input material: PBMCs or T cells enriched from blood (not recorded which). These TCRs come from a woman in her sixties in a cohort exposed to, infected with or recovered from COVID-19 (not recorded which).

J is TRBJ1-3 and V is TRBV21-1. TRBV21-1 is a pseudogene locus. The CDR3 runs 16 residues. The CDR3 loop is CASRTVGGWSGNTIYF. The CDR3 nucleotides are TGTGCCAGCAGGACCGTCGGGGGGTGGTCTGGAAACACCATATATTTT.

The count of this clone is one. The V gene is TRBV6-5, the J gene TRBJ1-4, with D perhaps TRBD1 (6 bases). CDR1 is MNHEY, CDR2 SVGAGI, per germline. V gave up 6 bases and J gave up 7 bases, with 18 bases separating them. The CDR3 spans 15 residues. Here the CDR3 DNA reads TGTGCCAGCAGCAAAAACAGGGATATCGGTGAAAAACTGTTTTTT. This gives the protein CASSKNRDIGEKLFF.

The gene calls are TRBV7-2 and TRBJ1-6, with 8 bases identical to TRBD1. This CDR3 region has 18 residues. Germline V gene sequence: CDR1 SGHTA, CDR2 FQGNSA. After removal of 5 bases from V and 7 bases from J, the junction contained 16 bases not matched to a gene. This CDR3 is CASSDRAKTGVGNSPLHF. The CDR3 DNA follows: TGTGCCAGCAGCGACCGGGCCAAGACAGGGGTGGGGAATTCACCCCTCCACTTT.

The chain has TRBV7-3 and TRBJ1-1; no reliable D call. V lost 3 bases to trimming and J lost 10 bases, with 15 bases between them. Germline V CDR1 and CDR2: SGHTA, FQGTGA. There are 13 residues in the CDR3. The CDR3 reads CASSLLDNTPAFF. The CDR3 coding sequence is TGTGCCAGCAGCTTGCTCGATAACACCCCAGCTTTCTTT.

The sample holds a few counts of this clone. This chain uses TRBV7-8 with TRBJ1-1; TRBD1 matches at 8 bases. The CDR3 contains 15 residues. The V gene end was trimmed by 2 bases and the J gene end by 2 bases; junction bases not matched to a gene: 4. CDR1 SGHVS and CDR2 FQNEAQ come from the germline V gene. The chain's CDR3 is CASSLSGGGNTEAFF. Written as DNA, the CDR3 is TGTGCCAGCAGCTTATCAGGGGGCGGAAACACTGAAGCTTTCTTT.

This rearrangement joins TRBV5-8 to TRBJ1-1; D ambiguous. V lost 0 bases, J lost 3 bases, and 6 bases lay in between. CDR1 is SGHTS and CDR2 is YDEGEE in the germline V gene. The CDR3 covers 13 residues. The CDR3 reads CASSLALHTEAFF. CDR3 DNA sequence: TGTGCCAGCAGCTTGGCTCTCCACACTGAAGCTTTCTTT.

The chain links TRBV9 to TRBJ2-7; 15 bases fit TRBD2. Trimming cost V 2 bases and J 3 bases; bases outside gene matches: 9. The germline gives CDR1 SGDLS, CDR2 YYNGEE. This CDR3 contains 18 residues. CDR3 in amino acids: CASSVGTSGRFSHYEQYF. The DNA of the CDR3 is TGTGCCAGCAGCGTTGGGACTAGCGGGAGGTTCTCCCACTACGAGCAGTACTTC. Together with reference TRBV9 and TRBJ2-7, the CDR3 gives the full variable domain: DSGVTQTPKHLITATGQRVTLRCSPRSGDLSVYWYQQSLDQGLQFLIQYYNGEERAKGNILERFSAQQFPDLHSELNLSSLELGDSALYFCASSVGTSGRFSHYEQYFGPGTRLTVT.

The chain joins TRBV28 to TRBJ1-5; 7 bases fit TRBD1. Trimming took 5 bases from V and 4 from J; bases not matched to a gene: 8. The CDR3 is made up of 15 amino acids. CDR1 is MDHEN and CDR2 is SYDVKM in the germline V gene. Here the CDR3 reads CASSKGQTDNQPQHF. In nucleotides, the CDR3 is TGTGCCAGCAGTAAGGGACAGACCGATAATCAGCCCCAGCATTTT.

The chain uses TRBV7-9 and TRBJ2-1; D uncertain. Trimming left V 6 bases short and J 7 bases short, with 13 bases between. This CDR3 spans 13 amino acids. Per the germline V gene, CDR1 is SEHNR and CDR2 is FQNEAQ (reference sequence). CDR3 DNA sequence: TGTGCCAGCAGGCCCGATTCTAAGAATGAGCAGTTCTTC. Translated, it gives CASRPDSKNEQFF. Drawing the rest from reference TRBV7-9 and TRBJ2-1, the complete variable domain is DTGVSQNPRHKITKRGQNVTFRCDPISEHNRLYWYRQTLGQGPEFLTYFQNEAQLEKSRLLSDRFSAERPKGSFSTLEIQRTEQGDSAMYLCASRPDSKNEQFFGPGTRLTVL.

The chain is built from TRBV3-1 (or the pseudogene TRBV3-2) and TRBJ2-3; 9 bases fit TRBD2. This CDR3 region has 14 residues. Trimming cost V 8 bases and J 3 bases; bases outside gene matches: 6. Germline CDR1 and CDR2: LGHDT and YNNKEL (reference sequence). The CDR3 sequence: CASRSTSGTDTQYF. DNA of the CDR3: TGTGCCAGCCGGTCGACTAGCGGTACAGATACGCAGTATTTT.

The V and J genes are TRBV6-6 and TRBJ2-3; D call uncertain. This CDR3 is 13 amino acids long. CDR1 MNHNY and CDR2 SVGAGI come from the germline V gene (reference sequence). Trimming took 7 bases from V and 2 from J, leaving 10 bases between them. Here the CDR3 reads CASTPTPTDTQYF. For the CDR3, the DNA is TGTGCCAGCACCCCGACACCCACAGATACGCAGTATTTT.

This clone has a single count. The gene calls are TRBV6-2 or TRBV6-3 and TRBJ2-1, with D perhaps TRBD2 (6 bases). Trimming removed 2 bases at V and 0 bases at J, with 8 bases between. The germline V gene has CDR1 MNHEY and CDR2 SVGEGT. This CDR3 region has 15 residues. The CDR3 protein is CASSYGRSSYNEQFF. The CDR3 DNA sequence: TGTGCCAGCAGTTACGGGAGGAGCTCCTACAATGAGCAGTTCTTC.

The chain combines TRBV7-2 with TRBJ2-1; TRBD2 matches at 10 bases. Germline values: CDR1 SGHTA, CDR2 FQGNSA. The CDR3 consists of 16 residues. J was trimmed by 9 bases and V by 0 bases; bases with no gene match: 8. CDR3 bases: TGTGCCAGCAGCTTAGCCCCTAGCGGGAGAGGGAGTGAGCAGTTCTTC. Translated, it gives CASSLAPSGRGSEQFF.

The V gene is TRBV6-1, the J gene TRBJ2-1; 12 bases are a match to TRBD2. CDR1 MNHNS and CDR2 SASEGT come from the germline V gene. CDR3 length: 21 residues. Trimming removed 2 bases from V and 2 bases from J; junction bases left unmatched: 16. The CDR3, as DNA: TGTGCCAGCAGTGAAAAGCGCAAAACCTTAGGACTAGCGGGACCCTACAATGAGCAGTTCTTC. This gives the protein CASSEKRKTLGLAGPYNEQFF.

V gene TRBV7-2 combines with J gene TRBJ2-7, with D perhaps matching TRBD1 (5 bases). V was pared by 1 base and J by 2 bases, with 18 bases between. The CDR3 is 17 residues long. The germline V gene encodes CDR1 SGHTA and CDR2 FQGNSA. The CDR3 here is CASSLDQTGTGTYEQYF. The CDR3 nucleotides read TGTGCCAGCAGCTTAGATCAAACCGGTACAGGAACCTACGAGCAGTACTTC.

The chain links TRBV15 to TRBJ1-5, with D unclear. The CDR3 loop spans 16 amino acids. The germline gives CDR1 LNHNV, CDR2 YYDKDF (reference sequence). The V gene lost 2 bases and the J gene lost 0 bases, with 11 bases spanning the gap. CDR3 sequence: CATSRLFIPSNQPQHF. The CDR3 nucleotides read TGTGCCACCAGCAGACTATTCATTCCTAGCAATCAGCCCCAGCATTTT.

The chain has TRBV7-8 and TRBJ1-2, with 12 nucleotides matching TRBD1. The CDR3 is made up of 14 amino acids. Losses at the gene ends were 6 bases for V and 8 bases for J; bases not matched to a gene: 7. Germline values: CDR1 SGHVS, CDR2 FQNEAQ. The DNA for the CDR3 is TGTGCCAGCAGACCGGGACAGGGGGCTCAGGGCTACACCTTC. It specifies CASRPGQGAQGYTF.

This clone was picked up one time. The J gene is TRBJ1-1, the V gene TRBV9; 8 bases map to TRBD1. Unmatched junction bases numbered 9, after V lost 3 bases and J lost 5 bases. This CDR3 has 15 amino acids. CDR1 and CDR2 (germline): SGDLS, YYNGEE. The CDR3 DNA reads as TGTGCCAGCAGCGACATGACAGGGGTGAGAACTGAAGCTTTCTTT. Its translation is CASSDMTGVRTEAFF.

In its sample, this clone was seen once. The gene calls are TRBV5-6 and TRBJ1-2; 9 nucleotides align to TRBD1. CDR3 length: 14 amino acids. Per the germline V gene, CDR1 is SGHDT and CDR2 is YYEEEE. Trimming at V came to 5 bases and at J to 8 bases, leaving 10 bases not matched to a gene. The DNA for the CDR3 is TGTGCCAGCAGTAGAACAGGGGGCTTGGACGGCTACACCTTC. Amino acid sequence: CASSRTGGLDGYTF.

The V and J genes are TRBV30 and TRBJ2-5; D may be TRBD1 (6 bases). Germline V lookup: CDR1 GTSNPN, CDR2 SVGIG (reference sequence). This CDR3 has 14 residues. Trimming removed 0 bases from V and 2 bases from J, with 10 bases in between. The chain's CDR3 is CAWSVQGGQETQYF. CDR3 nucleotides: TGTGCCTGGAGTGTACAGGGTGGACAAGAGACCCAGTACTTC.

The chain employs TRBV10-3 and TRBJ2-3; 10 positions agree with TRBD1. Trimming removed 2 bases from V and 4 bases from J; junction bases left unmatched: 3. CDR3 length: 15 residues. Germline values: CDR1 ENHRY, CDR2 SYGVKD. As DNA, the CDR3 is TGTGCCATCAGTGAGCGACAGGGGGCGTCAGATACGCAGTATTTT. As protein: CAISERQGASDTQYF.

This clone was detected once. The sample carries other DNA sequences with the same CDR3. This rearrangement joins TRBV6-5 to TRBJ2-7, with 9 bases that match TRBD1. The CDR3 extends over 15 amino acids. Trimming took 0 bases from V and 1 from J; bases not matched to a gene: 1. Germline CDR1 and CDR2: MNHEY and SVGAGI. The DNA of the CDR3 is TGTGCCAGCAGTTACTCTGGACAGGGGTCCTACGAGCAGTACTTC. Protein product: CASSYSGQGSYEQYF.

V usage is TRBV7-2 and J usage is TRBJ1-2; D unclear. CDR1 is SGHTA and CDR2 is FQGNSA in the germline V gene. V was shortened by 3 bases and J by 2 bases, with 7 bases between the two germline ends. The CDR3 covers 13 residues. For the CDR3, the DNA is TGTGCCAGCAGCTTTTCCGGGAACTATGGCTACACCTTC. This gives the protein CASSFSGNYGYTF.

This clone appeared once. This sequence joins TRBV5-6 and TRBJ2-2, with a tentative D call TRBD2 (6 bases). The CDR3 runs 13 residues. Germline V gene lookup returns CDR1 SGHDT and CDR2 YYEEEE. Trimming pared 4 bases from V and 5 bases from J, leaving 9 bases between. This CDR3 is CASSPGTTGELFF. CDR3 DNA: TGTGCCAGCAGCCCTGGGACTACCGGGGAGCTGTTTTTT.

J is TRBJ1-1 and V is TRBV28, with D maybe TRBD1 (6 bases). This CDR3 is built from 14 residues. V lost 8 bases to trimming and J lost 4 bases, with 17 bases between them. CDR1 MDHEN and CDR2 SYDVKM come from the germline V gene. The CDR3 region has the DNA TGTGCCAGCGCAAGGCAAGGGGGTATCACTGAAGCTTTCTTT. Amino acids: CASARQGGITEAFF.

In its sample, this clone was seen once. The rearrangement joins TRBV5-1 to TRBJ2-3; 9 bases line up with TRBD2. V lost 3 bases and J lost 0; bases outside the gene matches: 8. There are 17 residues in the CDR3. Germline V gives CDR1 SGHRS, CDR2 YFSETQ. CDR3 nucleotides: TGCGCCAGCAGCTACCCCTGGACTAGCGATAGCACAGATACGCAGTATTTT. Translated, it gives CASSYPWTSDSTDTQYF. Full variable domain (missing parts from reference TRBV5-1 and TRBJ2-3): KAGVTQTPRYLIKTRGQQVTLSCSPISGHRSVSWYQQTPGQGLQFLFEYFSETQRNKGNFPGRFSGRQFSNSRSEMNVSTLELGDSALYLCASSYPWTSDSTDTQYFGPGTRLTVL.

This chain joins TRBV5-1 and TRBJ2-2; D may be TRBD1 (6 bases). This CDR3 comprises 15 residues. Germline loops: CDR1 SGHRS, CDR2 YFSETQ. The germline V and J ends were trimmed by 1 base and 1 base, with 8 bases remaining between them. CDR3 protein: CASSLKGVNTGELFF. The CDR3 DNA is TGCGCCAGCAGCTTGAAGGGGGTGAACACCGGGGAGCTGTTTTTT.